These 2 T cell receptor beta chains were sequenced from one sample in a study of cytomegalovirus exposure and HLA in healthy donors. The PCR had 60 Vbeta and 13 Jbeta primers. The data were produced by immunoSEQ multiplex PCR, yet TCRdb's version contains in-frame clones alone and is incomplete. The sample contains 85,000 to 130,000 clones, roughly 71% of which appear only once. Source material: PBMCs. Every receptor here comes from a male donor in good health and CMV-seropositive.

The chain recombines TRBV29-1 with TRBJ2-1, with 10 positions matching TRBD2. From germline, CDR1 is SQVTM and CDR2 ANQGSEA. J gave up 5 bases and V 7 bases, and 8 bases lay outside the gene matches. The CDR3 has 14 amino acids. The CDR3 sequence: CSGGSGTSDNEQFF. The CDR3 bases are TGCAGCGGTGGGTCAGGGACTAGCGACAATGAGCAGTTCTTC.

The chain uses TRBV7-3 and TRBJ2-1; 7 bases line up with TRBD2. Germline lookup yields CDR1 SGHTA and CDR2 FQGTGA. After removal of 5 bases from V and 2 bases from J, the junction contained 9 bases not matched to a gene. The CDR3 sequence is 16 residues long. The CDR3 region is CASSTATGRAYNEQFF. The CDR3 DNA is TGTGCCAGCAGCACCGCCACGGGGAGGGCCTACAATGAGCAGTTCTTC.